A single sample gave rise to the 21 T cell receptor beta chains below, sequenced in a study of blood T cell repertoires in COVID-19. Using immunoSEQ multiplex PCR, the repertoire was profiled, and TCRdb retains in-frame clones only, with some absent. The data contain 60,000 to 75,000 clones, 65% to 85% of them singletons. The source material was peripheral blood. The receptor source for this set is a woman aged 45-60 years with acute or convalescent COVID-19.

The sample holds a few counts of this clone. V usage is TRBV4-1 and J usage is TRBJ1-5; weak D call: TRBD1 (5 bases). The V and J ends lost 0 bases and 2 bases respectively, with 17 bases between them. In germline, CDR1 is MGHRA, CDR2 YSYEKL. The CDR3 covers 18 residues. The CDR3 region is CASSQEGPGNPGNQPQHF. The CDR3 region has the DNA TGCGCCAGCAGCCAAGAGGGGCCAGGGAACCCCGGCAATCAGCCCCAGCATTTT.

The J gene is TRBJ1-4, the V gene TRBV13, with 8 bases aligning to TRBD1. Trimming cost V 5 bases and J 7 bases; bases outside gene matches: 6. Germline lookup yields CDR1 PRHDT and CDR2 FYEKMQ (reference sequence). The CDR3 contains 14 residues. The chain's CDR3 is CASSPRDRPEKLFF. CDR3 nucleotide sequence: TGTGCCAGCAGCCCCCGGGACAGGCCTGAAAAACTGTTTTTT.

V usage is TRBV29-1 and J usage is TRBJ2-7, with TRBD1 matching over 11 bases. J was trimmed by 4 bases and V by 6 bases; bases with no gene match: 11. Germline lookup yields CDR1 SQVTM and CDR2 ANQGSEA. The CDR3 extends over 15 amino acids. CDR3 bases: TGCAGCGTCGCTGGGCGGACAGGGGGCATGTACGAGCAGTACTTC. It codes for CSVAGRTGGMYEQYF.

This chain joins TRBV5-1 and TRBJ2-7; the D is unclear. The V gene's germline CDR1 is SGHRS and CDR2 YFSETQ. CDR3 length: 13 amino acids. Trimming removed 0 bases at V and 3 bases at J, with 7 bases between. The CDR3 nucleotides are TGCGCCAGCAGCTTGGTGGGCGACTACGAGCAGTACTTC. Its translation is CASSLVGDYEQYF.

The gene calls are TRBV7-3 and TRBJ2-2; D may be TRBD2 (5 bases). Trimming pared 6 bases from V and 4 bases from J, leaving 9 bases between. CDR1 is SGHTA, CDR2 FQGTGA, per germline. This CDR3 comprises 13 residues. The chain's CDR3 is CASSSGSTGELFF. The CDR3 bases are TGTGCCAGCAGTTCGGGGAGCACCGGGGAGCTGTTTTTT.

Written as DNA, the CDR3 is TGTGCCAGCAGCTGGGGGGGAAATTCACCCCTCCACTTT. Its protein product is CASSWGGNSPLHF. The chain joins TRBV3-1 (or the pseudogene TRBV3-2) to TRBJ1-6; D possibly corresponds to TRBD1 (5 bases). Germline V lookup: CDR1 LGHDT, CDR2 YNNKEL (reference sequence). The V and J ends lost 5 bases and 7 bases respectively, with 9 bases between them. The CDR3 runs to 13 residues.

The rearrangement uses TRBV4-2 and TRBJ2-7; maybe TRBD1 (5 bases). Trimming pared 1 base from V and 1 base from J, leaving 14 bases between. There are 16 residues in the CDR3. Germline CDR1 reads LGHNA; CDR2 reads YNFKEQ. The CDR3 sequence: CASSQGAGKGSYEQYF. The CDR3, as DNA: TGTGCCAGCAGCCAAGGAGCAGGGAAGGGGTCCTACGAGCAGTACTTC.

The rearrangement joins TRBV7-3 to TRBJ1-1; the D is unclear. The length of the CDR3 is 15 residues. V gave up 0 bases and J gave up 2 bases, with 10 bases separating them. The germline gives CDR1 SGHTA, CDR2 FQGTGA. CDR3 residues: CASSLTGAGNTEAFF. CDR3 coding DNA: TGTGCCAGCAGCTTAACGGGTGCAGGTAACACTGAAGCTTTCTTT.

The count of this clone is one. V usage is TRBV10-2 and J usage is TRBJ2-5, with 13 bases that match TRBD2. Trimming removed 3 bases from V and 2 bases from J; junction bases left unmatched: 0. There are 15 residues in the CDR3. Germline V gives CDR1 WSHSY, CDR2 SAAADI. The CDR3 nucleotides are TGCGCCAGCAGTGAACTAGCGGGGGGGCAAGAGACCCAGTACTTC. It yields the protein CASSELAGGQETQYF.

The rearrangement links TRBV10-3 to TRBJ2-4; D is undetermined. Trimming shortened V by 5 bases and J by 3 bases, and 11 bases separated the two germline ends. The CDR3 is 14 residues long. The germline V gene encodes CDR1 ENHRY and CDR2 SYGVKD. CDR3 DNA sequence: TGTGCCATCAGTCGAACTCTAGTCAAAAACATTCAGTACTTC. Translation gives CAISRTLVKNIQYF.

The V gene is TRBV4-3, the J gene TRBJ2-5; D gene ambiguous. V lost 4 bases and J 2 bases, leaving 8 bases between the germline ends. CDR3 length equals 13 residues. The germline V gene encodes CDR1 LGHNA and CDR2 YSLEER. CDR3 sequence (DNA): TGCGCCAGCAGCCCCGAGTTTCAAGAGACCCAGTACTTC. It yields the protein CASSPEFQETQYF.

The chain links TRBV7-3 to TRBJ1-6; the D is unclear. This CDR3 has 15 amino acids. V gave up 2 bases and J gave up 7 bases, with 12 bases separating them. Germline values: CDR1 SGHTA, CDR2 FQGTGA. CDR3 in amino acids: CASSLSGVANSPLHF. CDR3 coding DNA: TGTGCCAGCAGCTTATCCGGCGTAGCCAATTCACCCCTCCACTTT.

The chain uses TRBV29-1 and TRBJ1-2, with a weak D call TRBD1 (6 bases). Trimming shortened V by 3 bases and J by 7 bases, and 21 bases separated the two germline ends. This CDR3 is 15 amino acids long. CDR1 SQVTM and CDR2 ANQGSEA come from the germline V gene. CDR3 protein: CSVDGRGFPVGGYTF. For the CDR3, the DNA is TGCAGCGTTGACGGCAGGGGCTTCCCTGTTGGTGGCTACACCTTC.

The chain links TRBV5-1 to TRBJ2-2; 7 bases are a match to TRBD2. The CDR3 is 16 amino acids. V lost 4 bases and J lost 6; bases outside the gene matches: 12. CDR1 is SGHRS, CDR2 YFSETQ, per germline. The DNA of the CDR3 is TGCGCCAGCAGCCTGGAGCCTAGCGGTTCATCCGGGGAGCTGTTTTTT. Translation gives CASSLEPSGSSGELFF. Looking up the rest from reference TRBV5-1 and TRBJ2-2 gives the full variable domain: KAGVTQTPRYLIKTRGQQVTLSCSPISGHRSVSWYQQTPGQGLQFLFEYFSETQRNKGNFPGRFSGRQFSNSRSEMNVSTLELGDSALYLCASSLEPSGSSGELFFGEGSRLTVL.

The chain is built from TRBV9 and TRBJ1-2; 9 bases agree with TRBD1. After removal of 7 bases from V and 0 bases from J, the junction contained 10 bases not matched to a gene. From germline, CDR1 is SGDLS and CDR2 YYNGEE. The CDR3 is 16 residues long. CDR3 coding DNA: TGTGCCAGCTGGGGGACAGGGATCGGAGCTAACTATGGCTACACCTTC. Residues: CASWGTGIGANYGYTF. The entire variable domain, with the rest obtained from reference TRBV9 and TRBJ1-2, is as follows: DSGVTQTPKHLITATGQRVTLRCSPRSGDLSVYWYQQSLDQGLQFLIQYYNGEERAKGNILERFSAQQFPDLHSELNLSSLELGDSALYFCASWGTGIGANYGYTFGSGTRLTVV.

V and J are TRBV12-3 or TRBV12-4 and TRBJ1-2; 9 nucleotides agree with TRBD1. The CDR3 sequence is 13 residues long. J was trimmed by 7 bases and V by 1 base; bases with no gene match: 1. CDR3 loop: CASSLGQGGGYTF. The CDR3 DNA reads as TGTGCCAGCAGTTTAGGACAGGGGGGTGGCTACACCTTC.

This clone has only one observation. The chain combines TRBV19 with TRBJ2-1, with TRBD1 as a possible D gene (7 bases). The length of the CDR3 is 15 residues. In germline, CDR1 is LNHDA, CDR2 SQIVND (reference sequence). V lost 2 bases to trimming and J lost 7 bases, with 15 bases between them. The CDR3 loop is CASSISRGVANEQFF. CDR3 DNA sequence: TGTGCCAGTAGTATATCCAGGGGGGTTGCTAATGAGCAGTTCTTC. Based on the CDR3 plus reference TRBV19 and TRBJ2-1, the full variable domain is DGGITQSPKYLFRKEGQNVTLSCEQNLNHDAMYWYRQDPGQGLRLIYYSQIVNDFQKGDIAEGYSVSREKKESFPLTVTSAQKNPTAFYLCASSISRGVANEQFFGPGTRLTVL.

This chain links TRBV2 with TRBJ1-3; no clear D gene. The CDR3 is made up of 14 amino acids. Germline CDR1 is SNHLY and CDR2 is FYNNEI. Trimming stripped 3 bases from V and 0 bases from J, with 6 bases between. Written as DNA, the CDR3 is TGTGCCAGCAGTGAGTACAGCTCTGGAAACACCATATATTTT. Translating gives CASSEYSSGNTIYF.

V gene TRBV18 combines with J gene TRBJ2-3; 11 positions match TRBD2. V lost 3 bases, J lost 6 bases, and 8 bases stayed unmatched. The CDR3 totals 16 residues. The germline V gene encodes CDR1 KGHSH and CDR2 LQKENI. The CDR3 spells CASSPASGRRGDTQYF. The DNA of the CDR3 is TGTGCCAGCTCACCCGCTAGCGGGAGGAGGGGGGATACGCAGTATTTT.

The J gene is TRBJ2-1, the V gene TRBV2; TRBD2 matches at 13 bases. The CDR3 runs to 16 residues. V lost 3 bases to trimming and J lost 5 bases; unmatched junction nucleotides: 4. The germline V gene encodes CDR1 SNHLY and CDR2 FYNNEI. The CDR3 here is CASSETSGGRDNEQFF. CDR3 in DNA: TGTGCCAGCAGTGAGACTAGCGGGGGGCGGGACAATGAGCAGTTCTTC.

V gene TRBV2 combines with J gene TRBJ2-2; D unresolved. Germline V gene sequence: CDR1 SNHLY, CDR2 FYNNEI. The CDR3 has 15 residues. The V end was cut by 6 bases, the J end by 5 bases, with 16 bases between. CDR3 in DNA: TGTGCCAGCAGCGAGAGACACCTTGGGACCGGGGAGCTGTTTTTT. It specifies CASSERHLGTGELFF.